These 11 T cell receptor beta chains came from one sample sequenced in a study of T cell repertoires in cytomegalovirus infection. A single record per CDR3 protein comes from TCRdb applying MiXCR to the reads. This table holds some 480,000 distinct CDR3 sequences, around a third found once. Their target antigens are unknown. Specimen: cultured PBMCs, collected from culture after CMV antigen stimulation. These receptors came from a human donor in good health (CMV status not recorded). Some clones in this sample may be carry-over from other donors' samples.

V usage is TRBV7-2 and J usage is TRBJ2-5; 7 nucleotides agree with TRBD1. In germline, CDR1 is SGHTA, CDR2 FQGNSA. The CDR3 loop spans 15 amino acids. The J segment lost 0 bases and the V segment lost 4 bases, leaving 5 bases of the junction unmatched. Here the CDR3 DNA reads TGTGCCAGCAGCTCAGGACAGGTGTACCAAGAGACCCAGTACTTC. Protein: CASSSGQVYQETQYF. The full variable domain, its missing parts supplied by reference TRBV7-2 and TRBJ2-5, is GAGVSQSPSNKVTEKGKDVELRCDPISGHTALYWYRQSLGQGLEFLIYFQGNSAPDKSGLPSDRFSAERTGGSVSTLTIQRTQQEDSAVYLCASSSGQVYQETQYFGPGTRLLVL.

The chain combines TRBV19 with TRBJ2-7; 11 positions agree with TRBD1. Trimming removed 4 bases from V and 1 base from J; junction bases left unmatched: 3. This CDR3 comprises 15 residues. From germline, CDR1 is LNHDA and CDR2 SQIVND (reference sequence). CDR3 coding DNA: TGTGCCAGTAGTAGGGGGACAGGGGGATCCTACGAGCAGTACGTC. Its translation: CASSRGTGGSYEQYV.

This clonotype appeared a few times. CDR3 bases: TGCGCCACTCGTCGAGGGACAGGGCAAGAGACCCAGTACTTC. This translates into CATRRGTGQETQYF. The J gene is TRBJ2-5, the V gene TRBV5-1; 9 bases are shared with TRBD1. Germline CDR1 reads SGHRS; CDR2 reads YFSETQ. The CDR3 is made up of 14 amino acids. Germline trimming cut 9 bases from V and 2 bases from J; bases unmatched to any gene: 8.

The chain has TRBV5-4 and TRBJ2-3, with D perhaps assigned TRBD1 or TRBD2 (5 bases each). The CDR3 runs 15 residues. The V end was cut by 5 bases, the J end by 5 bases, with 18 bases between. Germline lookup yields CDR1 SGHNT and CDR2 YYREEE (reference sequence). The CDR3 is CASRWASGTQDTQYF. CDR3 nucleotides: TGTGCCAGCAGGTGGGCATCCGGGACCCAAGATACGCAGTATTTT.

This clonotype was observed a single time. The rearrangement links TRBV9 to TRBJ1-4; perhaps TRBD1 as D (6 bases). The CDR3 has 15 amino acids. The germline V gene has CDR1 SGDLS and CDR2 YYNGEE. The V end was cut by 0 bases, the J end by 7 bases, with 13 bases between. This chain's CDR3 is CASSVDSAGAEKLFF. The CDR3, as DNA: TGTGCCAGCAGCGTAGACTCGGCAGGGGCTGAAAAACTGTTTTTT.

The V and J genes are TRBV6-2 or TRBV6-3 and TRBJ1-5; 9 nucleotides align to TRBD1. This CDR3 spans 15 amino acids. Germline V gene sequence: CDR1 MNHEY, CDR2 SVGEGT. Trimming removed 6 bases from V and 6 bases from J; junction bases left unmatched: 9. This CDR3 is CASRGTGGVGQPQHF. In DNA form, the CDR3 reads TGTGCCAGCAGGGGAACAGGGGGCGTCGGTCAGCCCCAGCATTTT.

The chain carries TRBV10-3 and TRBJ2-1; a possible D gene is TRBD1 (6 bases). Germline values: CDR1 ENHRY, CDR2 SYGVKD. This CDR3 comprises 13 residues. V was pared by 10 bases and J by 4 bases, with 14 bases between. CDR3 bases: TGTGCCACCCAGGGGCCCGGATACAATGAGCAGTTCTTC. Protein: CATQGPGYNEQFF.

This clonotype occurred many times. The CDR3 bases are TGTGCCAGCAGCCCCGTCGGGACTGAAGCTTTCTTT. It specifies CASSPVGTEAFF. The chain carries TRBV7-9 and TRBJ1-1; D is unresolved. With 5 bases removed from V and 5 bases from J, the gap between germline ends came to 9 bases. Germline V gene data show CDR1 as SEHNR and CDR2 as FQNEAQ (reference sequence). There are 12 residues in the CDR3.

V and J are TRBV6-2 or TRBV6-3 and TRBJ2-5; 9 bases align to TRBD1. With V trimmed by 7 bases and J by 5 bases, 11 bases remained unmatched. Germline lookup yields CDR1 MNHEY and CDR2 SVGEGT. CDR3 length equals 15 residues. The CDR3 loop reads CASNNYRDREETQYF. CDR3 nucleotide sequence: TGTGCCAGCAACAACTACCGGGACAGGGAGGAGACCCAGTACTTC.

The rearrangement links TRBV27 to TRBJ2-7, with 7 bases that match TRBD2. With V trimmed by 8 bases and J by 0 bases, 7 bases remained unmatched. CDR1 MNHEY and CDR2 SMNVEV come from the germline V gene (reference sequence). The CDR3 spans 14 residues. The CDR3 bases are TGTGCCAGCGGACGGCGGGGGACCTCCTACGAGCAGTACTTC. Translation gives CASGRRGTSYEQYF.

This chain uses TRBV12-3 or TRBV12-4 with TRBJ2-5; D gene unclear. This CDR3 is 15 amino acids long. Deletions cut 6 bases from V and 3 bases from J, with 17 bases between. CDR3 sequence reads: CASSPHGPEEETQYF. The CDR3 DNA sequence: TGTGCCAGCAGCCCGCATGGCCCAGAGGAAGAGACCCAGTACTTC.